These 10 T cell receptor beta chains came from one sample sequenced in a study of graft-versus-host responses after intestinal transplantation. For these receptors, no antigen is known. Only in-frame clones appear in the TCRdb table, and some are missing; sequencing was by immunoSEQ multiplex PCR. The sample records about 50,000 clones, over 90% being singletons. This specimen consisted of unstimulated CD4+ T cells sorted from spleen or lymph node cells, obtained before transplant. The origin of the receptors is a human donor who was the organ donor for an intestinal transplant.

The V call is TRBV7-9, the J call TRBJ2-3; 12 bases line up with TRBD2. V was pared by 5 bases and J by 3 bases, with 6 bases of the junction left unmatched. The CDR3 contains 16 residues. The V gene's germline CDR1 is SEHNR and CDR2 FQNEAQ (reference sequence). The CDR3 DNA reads TGTGCCAGCAGCCAAGGACTAGCGGGGCTTACAGATACGCAGTATTTT. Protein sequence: CASSQGLAGLTDTQYF.

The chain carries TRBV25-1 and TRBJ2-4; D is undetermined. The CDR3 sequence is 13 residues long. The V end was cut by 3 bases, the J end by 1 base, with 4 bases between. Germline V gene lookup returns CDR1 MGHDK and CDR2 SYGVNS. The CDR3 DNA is TGTGCCAGCAGTGACAGGGCCAAAAACATTCAGTACTTC. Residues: CASSDRAKNIQYF.

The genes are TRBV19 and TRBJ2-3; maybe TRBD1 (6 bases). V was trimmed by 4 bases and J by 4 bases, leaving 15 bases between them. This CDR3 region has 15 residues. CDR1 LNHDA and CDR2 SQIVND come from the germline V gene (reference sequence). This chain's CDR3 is CASSKKKRQADTQYF. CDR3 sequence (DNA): TGTGCCAGTAGTAAGAAAAAGCGACAGGCAGATACGCAGTATTTT.

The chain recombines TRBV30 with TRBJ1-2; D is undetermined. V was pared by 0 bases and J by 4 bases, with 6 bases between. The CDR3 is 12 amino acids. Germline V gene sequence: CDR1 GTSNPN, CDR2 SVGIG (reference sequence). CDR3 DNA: TGTGCCTGGAGTGTATCAAGCTATGGCTACACCTTC. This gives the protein CAWSVSSYGYTF.

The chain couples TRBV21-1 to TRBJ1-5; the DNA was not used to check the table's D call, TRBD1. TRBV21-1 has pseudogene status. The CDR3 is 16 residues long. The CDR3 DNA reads TGTGCCAGCAGCAGACAGGCTAAGACAGGGAATCAGCCCCAGCATTTT. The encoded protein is CASSRQAKTGNQPQHF.

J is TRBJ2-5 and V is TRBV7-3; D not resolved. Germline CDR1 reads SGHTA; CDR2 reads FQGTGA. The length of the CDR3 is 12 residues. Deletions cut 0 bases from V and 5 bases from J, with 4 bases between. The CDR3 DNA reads TGTGCCAGCAGCTTAACAGAGGAGACCCAGTACTTC. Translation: CASSLTEETQYF.

CDR3 in amino acids: CASSKTSGELFF. The CDR3 nucleotides are TGTGCCAGCAGTAAAACGTCCGGGGAGCTGTTTTTT. V gene TRBV28 combines with J gene TRBJ2-2, with D unresolved. The CDR3 length is 12 residues. The germline V and J ends were trimmed by 5 bases and 6 bases, with 7 bases remaining between them. Looked up from germline, CDR1 is MDHEN and CDR2 is SYDVKM.

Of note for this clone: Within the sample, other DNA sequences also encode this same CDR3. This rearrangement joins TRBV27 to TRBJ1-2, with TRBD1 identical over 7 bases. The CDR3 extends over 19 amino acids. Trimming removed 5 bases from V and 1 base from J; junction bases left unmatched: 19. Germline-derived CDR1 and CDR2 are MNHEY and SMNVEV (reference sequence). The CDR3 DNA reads TGTGCCAGCAGTCTGAGGGGACGATTGGGGACAGTTTTTAACTATGGCTACACCTTC. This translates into CASSLRGRLGTVFNYGYTF.

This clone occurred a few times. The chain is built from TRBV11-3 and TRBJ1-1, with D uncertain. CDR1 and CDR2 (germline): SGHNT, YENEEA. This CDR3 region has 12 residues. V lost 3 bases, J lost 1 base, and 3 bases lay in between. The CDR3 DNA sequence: TGTGCCAGCAGCTTTGGGAACACTGAAGCTTTCTTT. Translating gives CASSFGNTEAFF.

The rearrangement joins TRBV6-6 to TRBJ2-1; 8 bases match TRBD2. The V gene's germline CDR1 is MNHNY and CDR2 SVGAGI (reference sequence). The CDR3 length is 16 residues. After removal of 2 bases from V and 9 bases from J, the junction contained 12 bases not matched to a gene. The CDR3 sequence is CASSYMASGWVGEQFF. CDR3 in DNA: TGTGCCAGCAGTTACATGGCTAGCGGGTGGGTGGGTGAGCAGTTCTTC.